This TCR beta chain comes out of a study of blood T cell repertoires in COVID-19. Study-wide context: Sources were T cells, B-cell-depleted T cells, or PBMCs; the material itself was cDNA or gDNA.

The length of the CDR3 is 16 residues. V lost 4 bases and J lost 6; bases outside the gene matches: 10. The germline V gene has CDR1 SGHRS and CDR2 YFSETQ. Individuals drawn from approximately 26 US areas were roughly 18 to 89 years old. Cohort assignment relied on participant-reported clinical history. The authors' processing: By means of reference gene primer amplification, nucleated cell counts were estimated. Profiling relied on immunoSEQ multiplex PCR, and the TCRdb table lists in-frame clones only, not all of them. The DNA gave D and trimming, while V, J and clone size come from that table. The sample yields 180,000 or so clones, roughly 88% seen once.

Material: PBMCs or T cells enriched from blood (not recorded which). The origin of this receptor is a man in his forties with acute COVID-19. The J gene is TRBJ2-3, the V gene TRBV5-1; 11 bases fit TRBD2. CDR3 nucleotides: TGCGCCAGCAGCGGAACCGGGACTAGCGGAACCGATACGCAGTATTTT. Translation: CASSGTGTSGTDTQYF.